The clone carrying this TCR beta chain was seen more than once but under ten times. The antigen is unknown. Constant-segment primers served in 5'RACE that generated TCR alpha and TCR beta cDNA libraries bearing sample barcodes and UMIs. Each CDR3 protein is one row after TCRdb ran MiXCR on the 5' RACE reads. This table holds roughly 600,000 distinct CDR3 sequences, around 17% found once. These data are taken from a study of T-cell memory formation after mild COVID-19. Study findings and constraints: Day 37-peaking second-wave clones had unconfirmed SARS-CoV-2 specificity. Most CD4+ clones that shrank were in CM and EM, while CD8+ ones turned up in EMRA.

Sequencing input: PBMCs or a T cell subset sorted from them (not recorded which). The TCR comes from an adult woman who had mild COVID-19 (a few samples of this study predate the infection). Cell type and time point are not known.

The CDR3 nucleotides are TGTGCCAGTACCCGGGGACGGTTTGAAAAACTGTTTTTT. Translation gives CASTRGRFEKLFF. The V gene is TRBV19, the J gene TRBJ1-4; TRBD1 is a possible D gene (5 bases). Germline V gene sequence: CDR1 LNHDA, CDR2 SQIVND (reference sequence). The V end lost 7 bases, the J end lost 7 bases, and 13 bases lay between the germline ends. CDR3 size: 13 residues.